This T cell receptor beta chain was sequenced during a study of cytomegalovirus exposure and HLA in healthy donors. Study-level points and caveats: Reports credit the classifier with highly specific, highly sensitive diagnosis of cytomegalovirus status. 87-base-pair reads could not separate some V segments, including TRBV6-2 and TRBV6-3.

Primers for the PCR totalled 60 Vbeta and 13 Jbeta. Assay used: immunoSEQ multiplex PCR; TCRdb lists only in-frame clones, some missing. The repertoire has fewer than 85,000 clones, under 80% of them found once; the top ten carry about 12%. Germline V gene data show CDR1 as SGHRS and CDR2 as YFSETQ. CDR3 length: 14 residues. V shed 6 bases and J 7 bases; nucleotides not matched to a gene: 7. This clone was picked up a small number of times. What it binds is not known. The clonotype was recovered from a male donor in good health and CMV-seropositive. This chain joins TRBV5-1 and TRBJ2-1; 10 nucleotides agree with TRBD2. The sequencing sample was made of PBMCs. In nucleotides, the CDR3 is TGCGCCAGCAAAAGCGGGAGGGCCTCGAATGAGCAGTTCTTC. Its protein is CASKSGRASNEQFF.